These 24 T cell receptor beta chains came from one sample sequenced in a study of blood T cell repertoires in COVID-19. Produced via immunoSEQ multiplex PCR; TCRdb's table is partial and in-frame only. Counted here are approximately 61,000 clones, just under 85% occurring once; the ten biggest clones make up roughly 5%. Material for sequencing was peripheral blood. The receptors were sampled from a man between 65 and 85 years old with acute or convalescent COVID-19.

The chain has TRBV6-2 or TRBV6-3 and TRBJ1-5; 7 bases line up with TRBD1. This CDR3 contains 17 residues. Germline values: CDR1 MNHEY, CDR2 SVGEGT. V trimming: 4 bases; J trimming: 0 bases; junction bases outside the gene matches: 9. The CDR3 loop is CASSSDRLKGSNQPQHF. The CDR3 region has the DNA TGTGCCAGCAGTTCGGACAGGTTAAAGGGTAGCAATCAGCCCCAGCATTTT.

The J gene is TRBJ2-1, the V gene TRBV7-6, with 7 bases matching TRBD2. The CDR3 spans 14 residues. CDR1 and CDR2 (germline): SGHVS, FNYEAQ. V was clipped by 5 bases and J by 7 bases; unmatched bases: 8. The CDR3 spells CASSLRLASNEQFF. The CDR3 DNA sequence: TGTGCCAGCAGCCTCCGACTAGCTAGTAATGAGCAGTTCTTC.

V gene TRBV6-6 combines with J gene TRBJ1-2; no clear D gene. This CDR3 region has 13 residues. CDR1 and CDR2 (germline): MNHNY, SVGAGI (reference sequence). With 4 bases removed from V and 2 bases from J, the gap between germline ends came to 8 bases. The CDR3 region is CASSSAQNYGYTF. CDR3 nucleotide sequence: TGTGCCAGCAGTTCCGCCCAGAACTATGGCTACACCTTC.

The gene calls are TRBV20-1 and TRBJ1-2; D unresolved. The CDR3 runs to 13 residues. CDR1 is DFQATT, CDR2 SNEGSKA, per germline (reference sequence). Trimming left V 3 bases short and J 4 bases short, with 12 bases between. The CDR3 is CSASKRAPYGYTF. The CDR3 nucleotides read TGCAGTGCTAGTAAGAGGGCGCCCTATGGCTACACCTTC.

In this sample, this clone turned up once. The chain links TRBV25-1 to TRBJ2-1; D may be TRBD1 (6 bases). The CDR3 extends over 14 amino acids. Between the trimmed V and J ends, which lost 7 bases and 0 bases, there was a span of 10 bases. Germline assignment: CDR1 MGHDK and CDR2 SYGVNS. The CDR3 loop reads CASNSQGSYNEQFF. DNA of the CDR3: TGTGCCAGCAACTCACAGGGCTCCTACAATGAGCAGTTCTTC.

This chain uses TRBV7-9 with TRBJ1-4; D possibly corresponds to TRBD1 (6 bases). The CDR3 is made up of 15 amino acids. Germline CDR1 is SEHNR and CDR2 is FQNEAQ (reference sequence). Trimming stripped 5 bases from V and 7 bases from J, with 17 bases between. The DNA for the CDR3 is TGTGCCAGCAGCCCTGGGGGCTCGGGGGGTGAAAAACTGTTTTTT. Protein sequence: CASSPGGSGGEKLFF.

The chain joins TRBV7-9 to TRBJ2-1; D not resolved. Germline V gives CDR1 SEHNR, CDR2 FQNEAQ (reference sequence). This CDR3 has 12 residues. V was shortened by 4 bases and J by 9 bases, with 10 bases between the two germline ends. CDR3 in DNA: TGTGCCAGCAGCTCCACATTGGTTGAGCAGTTCTTC. Translated: CASSSTLVEQFF. The full variable domain, in which reference TRBV7-9 and TRBJ2-1 provide the parts outside the CDR3, is DTGVSQNPRHKITKRGQNVTFRCDPISEHNRLYWYRQTLGQGPEFLTYFQNEAQLEKSRLLSDRFSAERPKGSFSTLEIQRTEQGDSAMYLCASSSTLVEQFFGPGTRLTVL.

This clone was detected only a few times. V gene TRBV5-1 combines with J gene TRBJ1-6; D not certain. The germline V gene has CDR1 SGHRS and CDR2 YFSETQ. The CDR3 extends over 18 amino acids. Trimming stripped 0 bases from V and 0 bases from J, with 13 bases between. The CDR3 DNA is TGCGCCAGCAGCTTGGCCCCCGCATCGAGCTCCTATAATTCACCCCTCCACTTT. It codes for CASSLAPASSSYNSPLHF.

V and J are TRBV28 and TRBJ2-2; TRBD2 is a possible D gene (6 bases). V lost 6 bases and J lost 2, with 19 bases in between. CDR3 length equals 17 residues. Germline V gene lookup returns CDR1 MDHEN and CDR2 SYDVKM. CDR3 sequence reads: CASSPSRAAGNTGELFF. CDR3 in DNA: TGTGCCAGCAGCCCCTCCCGGGCCGCGGGAAACACCGGGGAGCTGTTTTTT.

CDR3 nucleotide sequence: TGTGCCAGCAGTGGACAGGGAGGGGAGACCCAGTACTTC. Its translation is CASSGQGGETQYF. V gene TRBV3-1 (or the pseudogene TRBV3-2) combines with J gene TRBJ2-5; a possible D gene is TRBD1 (8 bases). The V and J ends lost 6 bases and 5 bases respectively, with 13 bases between them. This CDR3 is 13 amino acids long. Looked up from germline, CDR1 is LGHDT and CDR2 is YNNKEL (reference sequence).

The chain couples TRBV5-4 to TRBJ1-2; D perhaps matches TRBD1 (6 bases). CDR3 length: 15 amino acids. Germline assignment: CDR1 SGHNT and CDR2 YYREEE (reference sequence). V lost 3 bases to trimming and J lost 4 bases, with 16 bases between them. CDR3: CASSSSGRGSYGYTF. The CDR3 DNA sequence: TGTGCCAGCAGCTCCTCGGGCAGGGGCTCCTATGGCTACACCTTC.

The genes are TRBV27 and TRBJ2-7; TRBD1 aligns across 8 bases. Looked up from germline, CDR1 is MNHEY and CDR2 is SMNVEV (reference sequence). Unmatched junction bases numbered 9, after V lost 4 bases and J lost 7 bases. The CDR3 runs 14 residues. The CDR3 region has the DNA TGTGCCAGCAGTTCACGGACAGGGAGTAGGGAGCAGTACTTC. Translated, it gives CASSSRTGSREQYF.

The chain has TRBV7-3 and TRBJ2-3, with unresolved D. Germline V gives CDR1 SGHTA, CDR2 FQGTGA. This CDR3 has 14 amino acids. V lost 2 bases, J lost 0 bases, and 6 bases lay in between. CDR3 sequence: CASSLDWSTDTQYF. The DNA of the CDR3 is TGTGCCAGCAGCTTAGACTGGAGCACAGATACGCAGTATTTT. Filled out from reference TRBV7-3 and TRBJ2-3, the complete variable domain reads GAGVSQTPSNKVTEKGKYVELRCDPISGHTALYWYRQSLGQGPEFLIYFQGTGAADDSGLPNDRFFAVRPEGSVSTLKIQRTERGDSAVYLCASSLDWSTDTQYFGPGTRLTVL.

V is TRBV2 and J is TRBJ2-1; no clear D gene. The CDR3 spans 13 residues. V was clipped by 4 bases and J by 4 bases, with 8 bases between them. Germline V gene sequence: CDR1 SNHLY, CDR2 FYNNEI. CDR3 sequence reads: CASSVDIYNEQFF. The CDR3, as DNA: TGTGCCAGCAGTGTTGACATTTACAATGAGCAGTTCTTC. The full variable domain, its missing parts supplied by reference TRBV2 and TRBJ2-1, is EPEVTQTPSHQVTQMGQEVILRCVPISNHLYFYWYRQILGQKVEFLVSFYNNEISEKSEIFDDQFSVERPDGSNFTLKIRSTKLEDSAMYFCASSVDIYNEQFFGPGTRLTVL.

This rearrangement joins TRBV27 to TRBJ1-2, with D maybe TRBD1 (6 bases). Germline V gene data show CDR1 as MNHEY and CDR2 as SMNVEV (reference sequence). V was cut by 8 bases and J by 7 bases, with 14 bases left in between. This CDR3 has 12 amino acids. The CDR3 DNA is TGTGCCAGCGCGCCAGCCAGGGGTGGCTACACCTTC. Amino acids: CASAPARGGYTF.

With respect to this clone: The same CDR3 is also encoded by other DNA sequences in this sample. The V gene is TRBV27, the J gene TRBJ2-7; 7 nucleotides line up with TRBD1. Germline assignment: CDR1 MNHEY and CDR2 SMNVEV (reference sequence). V shed 5 bases and J 1 base; nucleotides not matched to a gene: 5. This CDR3 has 14 amino acids. The CDR3 sequence is CASSRQGGSYEQYF. The DNA for the CDR3 is TGTGCCAGCAGTCGACAGGGTGGTTCCTACGAGCAGTACTTC.

This rearrangement joins TRBV5-1 to TRBJ2-7, with 9 bases fitting TRBD2. Germline V gene lookup returns CDR1 SGHRS and CDR2 YFSETQ. The V and J ends lost 4 bases and 0 bases, in that order; junction bases with no gene match: 17. This CDR3 has 19 residues. DNA for the CDR3: TGCGCCAGCAGCGCAGGACAGTTAACAATAGCGGGGGACTCCTACGAGCAGTACTTC. Translated, it gives CASSAGQLTIAGDSYEQYF. Complete variable domain (other parts from reference TRBV5-1 and TRBJ2-7): KAGVTQTPRYLIKTRGQQVTLSCSPISGHRSVSWYQQTPGQGLQFLFEYFSETQRNKGNFPGRFSGRQFSNSRSEMNVSTLELGDSALYLCASSAGQLTIAGDSYEQYFGPGTRLTVT.

This chain links TRBV4-1 with TRBJ1-2, with no clear D. This CDR3 region has 16 residues. Trimming cost V 2 bases and J 2 bases, with 15 bases left between them. Germline loops: CDR1 MGHRA, CDR2 YSYEKL. CDR3 coding DNA: TGCGCCAGCAGCCAATTAAAGGGAGTCCCAAACTATGGCTACACCTTC. It specifies CASSQLKGVPNYGYTF.

This clone was counted only a few times. The V gene is TRBV5-6, the J gene TRBJ2-3; D gene ambiguous. The CDR3 spans 14 residues. V lost 4 bases to trimming and J lost 1 base, with 10 bases between them. Germline assignment: CDR1 SGHDT and CDR2 YYEEEE. The CDR3 sequence is CASSPFAGTDTQYF. For the CDR3, the DNA is TGTGCCAGCAGCCCCTTTGCGGGCACAGATACGCAGTATTTT. The full variable domain, its missing parts supplied by reference TRBV5-6 and TRBJ2-3, is DAGVTQSPTHLIKTRGQQVTLRCSPKSGHDTVSWYQQALGQGPQFIFQYYEEEERQRGNFPDRFSGHQFPNYSSELNVNALLLGDSALYLCASSPFAGTDTQYFGPGTRLTVL.

The chain combines TRBV9 with TRBJ1-4; D possibly corresponds to TRBD1 (5 bases). Trimming took 2 bases from V and 4 from J, leaving 9 bases between them. Germline V gene data show CDR1 as SGDLS and CDR2 as YYNGEE. The CDR3 covers 14 residues. The CDR3 DNA is TGTGCCAGCAGCGTGACAGCCTATAATGAAAAACTGTTTTTT. Translating gives CASSVTAYNEKLFF.

V usage is TRBV9 and J usage is TRBJ1-3; 8 bases are a match to TRBD1. Germline V gene data show CDR1 as SGDLS and CDR2 as YYNGEE. The trim removed 2 bases at V and 0 bases at J, leaving 4 bases unmatched. The length of the CDR3 is 16 residues. CDR3 residues: CASSVRGTGSGNTIYF. The CDR3 region has the DNA TGTGCCAGCAGCGTGCGGGGGACAGGCTCTGGAAACACCATATATTTT.

The rearrangement joins TRBV29-1 to TRBJ2-1; the D is unclear. CDR3 length: 11 amino acids. Germline V CDR1 and CDR2: SQVTM, ANQGSEA. V lost 0 bases and J lost 9, with 6 bases in between. CDR3 loop: CSVEDPGEQFF. The DNA of the CDR3 is TGCAGCGTTGAAGATCCGGGTGAGCAGTTCTTC.

J is TRBJ2-3 and V is TRBV14, with a weak D call TRBD1 (6 bases). V was clipped by 4 bases and J by 5 bases, with 13 bases between them. This CDR3 spans 14 amino acids. Germline V gene sequence: CDR1 SGHDN, CDR2 FVKESK. This CDR3 reads CASSPWGPRDTQYF. Here the CDR3 DNA reads TGTGCCAGCAGCCCTTGGGGGCCCAGAGATACGCAGTATTTT. The full variable domain, rest sourced from reference TRBV14 and TRBJ2-3, is EAGVTQFPSHSVIEKGQTVTLRCDPISGHDNLYWYRRVMGKEIKFLLHFVKESKQDESGMPNNRFLAERTGGTYSTLKVQPAELEDSGVYFCASSPWGPRDTQYFGPGTRLTVL.

V and J are TRBV3-1 (or the pseudogene TRBV3-2) and TRBJ1-1, with 11 bases lining up with TRBD1. The V gene's germline CDR1 is LGHDT and CDR2 YNNKEL (reference sequence). V was pared by 1 base and J by 6 bases, with 1 base of the junction left unmatched. This CDR3 region has 14 residues. The CDR3 reads CASSQVGQGAEAFF. CDR3 sequence (DNA): TGTGCCAGCAGCCAAGTGGGACAGGGGGCTGAAGCTTTCTTT.